The 6 T cell receptor beta chains given below trace back to one sample, sequenced in a study of T cell responses to AZD1222 COVID-19 vaccine. Only in-frame clones appear in the TCRdb table, and some are missing; sequencing was by immunoSEQ multiplex PCR. Of 100,000 to 150,000 clones listed, over 90% were seen once; the top ten hold around 5.9%. The sample consisted of peripheral blood, taken on day 0 of AZD1222 vaccination. Receptors were obtained from an adult in good health.

V and J are TRBV7-2 and TRBJ2-7; 9 bases are shared with TRBD2. The germline CDR1 and CDR2 sequences are SGHTA and FQGNSA. Germline trimming cut 4 bases from V and 4 bases from J; bases unmatched to any gene: 14. The CDR3 sequence is 17 residues long. The CDR3 DNA sequence: TGTGCCAGCAGCTCTGGGAGGAGTTGGACTAGCGAGTACGAGCAGTACTTC. It is translated as CASSSGRSWTSEYEQYF.

The rearrangement uses TRBV12-3 or TRBV12-4 and TRBJ1-2; D possibly corresponds to TRBD1 (5 bases). The V gene lost 8 bases and the J gene lost 8 bases, with 12 bases spanning the gap. This CDR3 has 11 amino acids. CDR3 residues: CASAGDMGYTF. The CDR3 DNA is TGTGCCAGCGCGGGGGATATGGGCTACACCTTC.

This rearrangement joins TRBV2 to TRBJ2-4, with D perhaps TRBD1 or TRBD2 (5 bases each). The germline V gene encodes CDR1 SNHLY and CDR2 FYNNEI. This CDR3 spans 14 amino acids. Deletions cut 7 bases from V and 0 bases from J, with 10 bases between. CDR3 coding DNA: TGTGCCAGCATGAGGGGTCTAGCCAAAAACATTCAGTACTTC. It yields the protein CASMRGLAKNIQYF.

V usage is TRBV18 and J usage is TRBJ2-3; weak D call: TRBD2 (6 bases). V lost 2 bases and J 3 bases, leaving 18 bases between the germline ends. The CDR3 runs to 17 residues. Per germline, CDR1 KGHSH and CDR2 LQKENI. The CDR3 DNA follows: TGTGCCAGCTCACCAATCTCAAGGGCGGGACCGACAGATACGCAGTATTTT. Its protein product is CASSPISRAGPTDTQYF.

The genes are TRBV4-1 and TRBJ1-5; no reliable D call. V lost 1 base and J 0 bases, leaving 10 bases between the germline ends. The CDR3 runs 16 residues. Per the germline V gene, CDR1 is MGHRA and CDR2 is YSYEKL. The CDR3 nucleotides are TGCGCCAGCAGCCAAGTCCCGGGAGATAGCAATCAGCCCCAGCATTTT. Translated, it gives CASSQVPGDSNQPQHF.

This chain joins TRBV11-1 and TRBJ1-1; 7 nucleotides match TRBD1. The CDR3 extends over 14 amino acids. The V gene's germline CDR1 is SGHAT and CDR2 FQDESV (reference sequence). V shed 5 bases and J 1 base; nucleotides not matched to a gene: 4. The chain's CDR3 is CASSPRTGNTEAFF. Written as DNA, the CDR3 is TGTGCCAGCAGCCCCCGGACAGGGAACACTGAAGCTTTCTTT. Full variable domain (outside the CDR3, taken from reference TRBV11-1 and TRBJ1-1): EAEVAQSPRYKITEKSQAVAFWCDPISGHATLYWYRQILGQGPELLVQFQDESVVDDSQLPKDRFSAERLKGVDSTLKIQPAELGDSAMYLCASSPRTGNTEAFFGQGTRLTVV.